A single T cell receptor (beta chain) is shown here with its context. V lost 2 bases, J lost 1 base, and 3 bases stayed unmatched. The germline V gene encodes CDR1 DFQATT and CDR2 SNEGSKA (reference sequence). The CDR3 loop spans 15 amino acids. Then a second PCR, running roughly 7 to 11 cycles, was carried out with a sample-barcoded 5' primer and a J-beta primer mix. One entry per CDR3 protein, called by TCRdb with MiXCR from the 5' RACE reads. In the table there are roughly 860,000 distinct CDR3 sequences, approximately 67% of which are singletons. This specimen comes from a study of blood T cells in healthy people across ages.

The TCR comes from a man in his thirties or forties in good health. V gene TRBV20-1 combines with J gene TRBJ2-5; 11 positions agree with TRBD2. Input material: blood. Written as DNA, the CDR3 is TGCAGTGCTAGATCTAGCGGGGGGTTCCAAGAGACCCAGTACTTC. The encoded protein is CSARSSGGFQETQYF.